This note documents a single T cell receptor beta chain sequence. Its matching antigen is unknown. TCR beta VDJ combinations and CDR3 sequences were profiled from genomic DNA. Via MiXCR, TCRdb re-called the reads, giving one row per CDR3 protein. The data contain approximately 200,000 distinct CDR3 sequences, around 59% of them singletons. These data are taken from a study of CD8+CD57+ T cells in acquired aplastic anemia. About the research overall: The mean DNA yield obtained from sorted CD4+ and CD8+ cells came to 3 to 3.5 ug.

Overall study results and limits: Sharing between patients and controls was observed for around 27 CD8+ CDR3 sequences. Statistical testing detected no significant gap in CD8+ Simpson's diversity between patients and controls.

The germline V gene encodes CDR1 DFQATT and CDR2 SNEGSKA (reference sequence). The CDR3 has 15 amino acids. J was trimmed by 7 bases and V by 5 bases; bases with no gene match: 13. Sequencing input: sorted CD4+, CD8+, or CD8+CD57+ T cells (not recorded which) from PBMCs. The clonotype was recovered from a human donor in good health, serving as a control. The chain carries TRBV20-1 and TRBJ2-5; TRBD1 aligns across 10 bases. The CDR3 bases are TGCAGTGCTGATCCGGGACAGGGGTCTGGGGCGACCCAGTACTTC. Protein: CSADPGQGSGATQYF.